The 22 T cell receptor beta chains below all came from one sample that was sequenced in a study of shared clonotypes between healthy human individuals. Measured with immunoSEQ multiplex PCR; TCRdb has only the in-frame clones, and not every one. This sample has 950,000 to 1,300,000 clones, with roughly 80% found just once. The sequenced material came from memory CD4+ T cells sorted from blood. Subset meaning: CD45RA-negative fraction. These receptors were collected from a young man in good health.

This rearrangement joins TRBV5-4 to TRBJ1-3; D call uncertain. The CDR3 extends over 16 amino acids. Germline V gene sequence: CDR1 SGHNT, CDR2 YYREEE (reference sequence). The V end lost 2 bases, the J end lost 4 bases, and 16 bases lay between the germline ends. The CDR3 coding sequence is TGTGCCAGCAGCTTAAGTACCGCAGCTTCAGGAAACACCATATATTTT. Protein product: CASSLSTAASGNTIYF.

The rearrangement joins TRBV29-1 to TRBJ2-7; D unclear. Per the germline V gene, CDR1 is SQVTM and CDR2 is ANQGSEA. The CDR3 runs to 12 residues. V lost 2 bases to trimming and J lost 4 bases, with 9 bases between them. Here the CDR3 reads CSVEMDGYEQYF. The CDR3 nucleotides are TGCAGCGTTGAAATGGACGGTTACGAGCAGTACTTC.

The chain has TRBV14 and TRBJ2-6; D gene ambiguous. The CDR3 loop spans 14 amino acids. Germline V gives CDR1 SGHDN, CDR2 FVKESK. Trimming took off 5 bases at V and 0 bases at J, with 5 bases between the two ends. CDR3 DNA sequence: TGTGCCAGCAGCTTTACCTCTGGGGCCAACGTCCTGACTTTC. Its translation: CASSFTSGANVLTF.

The chain couples TRBV16 to TRBJ2-6; D may be TRBD2 (5 bases). The CDR3 loop spans 14 amino acids. Germline lookup yields CDR1 KGHSY and CDR2 FQNENV. V lost 8 bases and J lost 0, with 8 bases in between. CDR3 nucleotide sequence: TGTGCCAGCCAAGGGAGCTCTGGGGCCAACGTCCTGACTTTC. It encodes CASQGSSGANVLTF.

The chain is built from TRBV18 and TRBJ1-1; D unresolved. Germline V gene data show CDR1 as KGHSH and CDR2 as LQKENI. Trimming removed 6 bases at V and 3 bases at J, with 14 bases between. The CDR3 consists of 14 residues. The CDR3 coding sequence is TGTGCCAGCTCCTCCGCGGGTGGGGACACTGAAGCTTTCTTT. Translating gives CASSSAGGDTEAFF.

Of note for this clone: Other DNA sequences in the same sample also yield this CDR3. This chain connects TRBV7-9 to TRBJ2-7; maybe TRBD2 (5 bases). Trimming shortened V by 5 bases and J by 1 base, and 12 bases separated the two germline ends. There are 14 residues in the CDR3. Looked up from germline, CDR1 is SEHNR and CDR2 is FQNEAQ (reference sequence). Here the CDR3 reads CASSPPGSSYEQYF. The DNA for the CDR3 is TGTGCCAGCAGCCCACCGGGGTCGTCCTACGAGCAGTACTTC.

The rearrangement links TRBV9 to TRBJ1-1; no definite D call. Trimming took off 6 bases at V and 3 bases at J, with 12 bases between the two ends. CDR3 length: 13 residues. Germline assignment: CDR1 SGDLS and CDR2 YYNGEE. CDR3 amino acids: CASTPIMDTEAFF. CDR3 bases: TGTGCCAGCACCCCCATTATGGACACTGAAGCTTTCTTT.

This sequence joins TRBV18 and TRBJ2-1, with D uncertain. The germline V gene encodes CDR1 KGHSH and CDR2 LQKENI. The V end lost 3 bases, the J end lost 4 bases, and 7 bases lay between the germline ends. The length of the CDR3 is 13 residues. CDR3 sequence: CASSPRQYNEQFF. Written as DNA, the CDR3 is TGTGCCAGCTCACCGAGGCAGTACAATGAGCAGTTCTTC.

The chain uses TRBV7-6 and TRBJ2-5; no clear D gene. Germline CDR1 is SGHVS and CDR2 is FNYEAQ. The CDR3 runs 11 residues. Trimming pared 6 bases from V and 0 bases from J, leaving 2 bases between. CDR3 sequence: CASRDQETQYF. CDR3 in DNA: TGTGCCAGCAGGGACCAAGAGACCCAGTACTTC.

This clone has a handful of counts. CDR3 bases: TGTGCCAGCAGCTCTCTGGGGGTCTCTGGAAACACCATATATTTT. It translates to CASSSLGVSGNTIYF. This chain uses TRBV13 with TRBJ1-3; tentative D call: TRBD1 (5 bases). V was pared by 4 bases and J by 0 bases, with 10 bases between. The CDR3 is made up of 15 amino acids. From germline, CDR1 is PRHDT and CDR2 FYEKMQ (reference sequence).

V gene TRBV5-4 combines with J gene TRBJ2-6, with D uncertain. Germline CDR1 is SGHNT and CDR2 is YYREEE (reference sequence). CDR3 size: 15 residues. Trimming shortened V by 2 bases and J by 3 bases, and 9 bases separated the two germline ends. The CDR3 loop is CASSLVGLGANVLTF. As DNA, the CDR3 is TGTGCCAGCAGCTTAGTTGGCCTTGGGGCCAACGTCCTGACTTTC.

V usage is TRBV7-2 and J usage is TRBJ1-1, with 8 positions matching TRBD1. Germline V gene lookup returns CDR1 SGHTA and CDR2 FQGNSA. Trimming cost V 3 bases and J 0 bases; bases outside gene matches: 3. The CDR3 runs 15 residues. CDR3: CASSLQGALNTEAFF. The CDR3 DNA reads TGTGCCAGCAGCTTGCAGGGGGCGTTGAACACTGAAGCTTTCTTT.

V usage is TRBV30 and J usage is TRBJ1-2, with a possible D match to TRBD1 (6 bases). The CDR3 consists of 13 residues. V was clipped by 1 base and J by 6 bases, with 12 bases between them. The germline V gene encodes CDR1 GTSNPN and CDR2 SVGIG (reference sequence). DNA for the CDR3: TGTGCCTGGAGTGGAGGGGGAAGGGATGGCTACACCTTC. Translation: CAWSGGGRDGYTF.

V usage is TRBV2 and J usage is TRBJ2-2; 13 positions agree with TRBD2. V shed 6 bases, J shed 8 bases, and the junction held 12 bases outside the gene matches. CDR3 length equals 17 residues. The germline V gene encodes CDR1 SNHLY and CDR2 FYNNEI. In DNA, the CDR3 is TGTGCCAGCAGAAGACTAGCGGGGGGCTCTAGCGGAGGGGAGCTGTTTTTT. This encodes CASRRLAGGSSGGELFF.

At least ten counts were recorded for this clone. The V gene is TRBV10-1, the J gene TRBJ2-7, with D perhaps matching TRBD1 or TRBD2 (6 bases each). CDR1 is WNHNN and CDR2 is SYGVQD in the germline V gene (reference sequence). V was cut by 5 bases and J by 7 bases, with 15 bases left in between. This CDR3 has 13 residues. The CDR3 coding sequence is TGCGCCAGCAGTACTGGGGGGCATCGGGAGCAGTACTTC. Translated, it gives CASSTGGHREQYF.

This clone occurred a few times. The chain joins TRBV5-1 to TRBJ2-1; 10 positions match TRBD2. The V segment lost 7 bases and the J segment 3 bases; nucleotides outside the gene matches: 7. Per germline, CDR1 SGHRS and CDR2 YFSETQ. CDR3 length: 15 residues. CDR3 nucleotide sequence: TGCGCCAGCTCAGTTCTAGCGGGAGACTACAATGAGCAGTTCTTC. This translates into CASSVLAGDYNEQFF.

On this clone itself: A read error may account for a junction end that differs from germline. V usage is TRBV7-7 and J usage is TRBJ2-5, with 10 positions matching TRBD2. CDR1 is SSHAT, CDR2 FNYEAQ, per germline (reference sequence). The CDR3 has 14 residues. CDR3 nucleotide sequence: TGTGCTAGCAGCCCGGGGACTAGCGAAGAGACCCAGTACTTC. Amino acids: CASSPGTSEETQYF.

The chain employs TRBV14 and TRBJ2-1, with D perhaps matching TRBD2 (6 bases). The germline gives CDR1 SGHDN, CDR2 FVKESK. CDR3 length: 16 residues. Trimming took 4 bases from V and 0 from J, leaving 13 bases between them. The DNA for the CDR3 is TGTGCCAGCAGCCCCCTCGACGGGAGCTCCTACAATGAGCAGTTCTTC. It encodes CASSPLDGSSYNEQFF.

This chain links TRBV19 with TRBJ2-7; D uncertain. Germline V gives CDR1 LNHDA, CDR2 SQIVND (reference sequence). V lost 4 bases and J lost 0, with 10 bases in between. This CDR3 spans 14 amino acids. The CDR3 DNA reads as TGTGCCAGTAGTACTTCCCCCAGCTCCTACGAGCAGTACTTC. Amino acid sequence: CASSTSPSSYEQYF.

The J gene is TRBJ1-2, the V gene TRBV27; 10 bases match TRBD1. Trimming removed 8 bases from V and 3 bases from J; junction bases left unmatched: 9. This CDR3 is 15 amino acids long. Germline V lookup: CDR1 MNHEY, CDR2 SMNVEV (reference sequence). Here the CDR3 DNA reads TGTGCCAGCCGCTCTGGACAGGGGGTCTACTATGGCTACACCTTC. Encoded protein: CASRSGQGVYYGYTF.

V is TRBV30 and J is TRBJ1-1; D gene ambiguous. Germline CDR1 is GTSNPN and CDR2 is SVGIG (reference sequence). The CDR3 runs to 11 residues. The V and J ends lost 5 bases and 10 bases respectively, with 14 bases between them. The CDR3 spells CAWREAAPAFF. The DNA of the CDR3 is TGTGCCTGGCGGGAGGCCGCTCCAGCTTTCTTT.

V gene TRBV30 combines with J gene TRBJ2-4; no clear D gene. CDR1 GTSNPN and CDR2 SVGIG come from the germline V gene (reference sequence). CDR3 length: 16 amino acids. Trimming removed 1 base from V and 0 bases from J, with 13 bases in between. CDR3: CAWSAPGWLAKNIQYF. DNA for the CDR3: TGTGCCTGGAGTGCCCCTGGCTGGTTAGCCAAAAACATTCAGTACTTC.